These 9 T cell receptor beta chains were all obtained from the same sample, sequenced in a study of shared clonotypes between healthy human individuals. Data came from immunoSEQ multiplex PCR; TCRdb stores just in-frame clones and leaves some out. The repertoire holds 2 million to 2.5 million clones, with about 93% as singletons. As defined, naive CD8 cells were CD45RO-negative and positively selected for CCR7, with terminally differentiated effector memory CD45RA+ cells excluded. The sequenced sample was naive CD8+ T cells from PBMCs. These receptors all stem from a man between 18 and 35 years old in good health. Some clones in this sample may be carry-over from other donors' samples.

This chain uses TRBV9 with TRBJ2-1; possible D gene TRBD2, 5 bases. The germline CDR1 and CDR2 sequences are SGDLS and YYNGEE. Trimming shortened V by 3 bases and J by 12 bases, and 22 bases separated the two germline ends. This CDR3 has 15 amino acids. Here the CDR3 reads CASSATIQEGHGQFF. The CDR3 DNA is TGTGCCAGCAGCGCGACTATCCAAGAAGGGCATGGGCAGTTCTTC. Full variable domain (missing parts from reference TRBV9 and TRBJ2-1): DSGVTQTPKHLITATGQRVTLRCSPRSGDLSVYWYQQSLDQGLQFLIQYYNGEERAKGNILERFSAQQFPDLHSELNLSSLELGDSALYFCASSATIQEGHGQFFGPGTRLTVL.

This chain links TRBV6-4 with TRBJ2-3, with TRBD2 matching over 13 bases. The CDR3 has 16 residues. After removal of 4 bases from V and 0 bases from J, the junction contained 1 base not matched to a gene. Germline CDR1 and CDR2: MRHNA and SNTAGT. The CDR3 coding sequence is TGTGCCAGCAGTGGACTAGCGGGAGGAAGCACAGATACGCAGTATTTT. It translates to CASSGLAGGSTDTQYF.

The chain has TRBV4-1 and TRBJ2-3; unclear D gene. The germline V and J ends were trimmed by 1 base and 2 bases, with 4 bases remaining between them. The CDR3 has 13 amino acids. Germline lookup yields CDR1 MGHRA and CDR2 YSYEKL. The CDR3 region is CASSQVPTDTQYF. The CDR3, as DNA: TGCGCCAGCAGCCAAGTACCCACAGATACGCAGTATTTT.

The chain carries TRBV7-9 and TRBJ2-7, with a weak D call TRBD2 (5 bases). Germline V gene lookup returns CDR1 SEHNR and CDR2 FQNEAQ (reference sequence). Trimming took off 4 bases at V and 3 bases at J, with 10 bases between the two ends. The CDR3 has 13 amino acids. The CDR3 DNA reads TGTGCCAGCAGCTCCGGGGAGCACTACGAGCAGTACTTC. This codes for CASSSGEHYEQYF.

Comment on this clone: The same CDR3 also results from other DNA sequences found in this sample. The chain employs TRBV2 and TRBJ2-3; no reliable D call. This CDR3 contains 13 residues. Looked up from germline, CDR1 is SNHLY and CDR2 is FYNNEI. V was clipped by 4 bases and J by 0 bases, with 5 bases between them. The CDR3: CASSGGSTDTQYF. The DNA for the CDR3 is TGTGCCAGCAGTGGTGGGAGCACAGATACGCAGTATTTT.

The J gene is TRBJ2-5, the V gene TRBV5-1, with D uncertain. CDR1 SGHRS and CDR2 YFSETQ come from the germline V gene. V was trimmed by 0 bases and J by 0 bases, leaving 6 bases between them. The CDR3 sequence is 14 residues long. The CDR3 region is CASSLDTNQETQYF. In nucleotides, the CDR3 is TGCGCCAGCAGCTTGGATACTAACCAAGAGACCCAGTACTTC.

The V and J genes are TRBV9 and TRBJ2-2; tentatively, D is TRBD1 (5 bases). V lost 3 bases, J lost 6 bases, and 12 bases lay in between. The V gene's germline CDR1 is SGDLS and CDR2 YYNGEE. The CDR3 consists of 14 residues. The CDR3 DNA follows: TGTGCCAGCAGCGCAGGGATTCGGGCCGGGGAGCTGTTTTTT. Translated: CASSAGIRAGELFF.

CDR3 amino acids: CATSSNLGAGLYEQYF. CDR3 in DNA: TGTGCCACCAGCAGCAACCTGGGGGCAGGGCTCTACGAGCAGTACTTC. The J gene is TRBJ2-7, the V gene TRBV15, with D possibly being TRBD1 (6 bases). Trimming shortened V by 3 bases and J by 3 bases, and 18 bases separated the two germline ends. The CDR3 totals 16 residues. Germline CDR1 reads LNHNV; CDR2 reads YYDKDF (reference sequence).

The DNA of the CDR3 is TGTGCCAGCAGCGTAGAGGTAGGACAAGAGACCCAGTACTTC. Translation: CASSVEVGQETQYF. The chain links TRBV9 to TRBJ2-5; D not resolved. Deletions cut 0 bases from V and 2 bases from J, with 8 bases between. CDR1 SGDLS and CDR2 YYNGEE come from the germline V gene. This CDR3 region has 14 residues.